This passage covers 20 T cell receptor beta chains from one sample sequenced in a study of OX40 agonist ivuxolimab in advanced cancers. Clones were read by immunoSEQ multiplex PCR, and TCRdb kept only the in-frame ones, dropping some. The table includes around 68,000 clones, about 89% detected once. The sample consisted of CD4+ or CD8+ T cells sorted from blood, taken in a trial of the OX40 agonist ivuxolimab. These receptors were collected from an adult with an advanced solid tumor such as melanoma, head and neck, liver or kidney cancer.

This clone turned up a few times. This chain links TRBV15 with TRBJ1-1; D gene unclear. V was clipped by 4 bases and J by 1 base, with 10 bases between them. This CDR3 spans 14 amino acids. Germline CDR1 reads LNHNV; CDR2 reads YYDKDF (reference sequence). CDR3 coding DNA: TGTGCCACCAGCACGGCCAACTCGAACACTGAAGCTTTCTTT. Translated: CATSTANSNTEAFF.

V and J are TRBV7-2 and TRBJ2-2, with D possibly matching TRBD2 (6 bases). Trimming took 6 bases from V and 1 from J, leaving 12 bases between them. The V gene's germline CDR1 is SGHTA and CDR2 FQGNSA. This CDR3 contains 15 residues. CDR3 in DNA: TGTGCCAGCAGGCGGGACTCTCGGAACACCGGGGAGCTGTTTTTT. Its translation is CASRRDSRNTGELFF.

The rearrangement links TRBV4-3 to TRBJ2-1; 9 bases are a match to TRBD2. The CDR3 totals 14 residues. J lost 9 bases, V lost 3 bases, and 6 bases had no gene match. Germline V CDR1 and CDR2: LGHNA, YSLEER. Here the CDR3 reads CASSHERTSAEQFF. CDR3 coding DNA: TGCGCCAGCAGCCACGAAAGGACTAGCGCTGAGCAGTTCTTC.

The chain has TRBV9 and TRBJ2-1, with 7 bases aligning to TRBD2. This CDR3 comprises 14 residues. Trimming took 1 base from V and 4 from J; bases not matched to a gene: 2. Per the germline V gene, CDR1 is SGDLS and CDR2 is YYNGEE. For the CDR3, the DNA is TGTGCCAGCAGCGTACTAGCGGAGTACAATGAGCAGTTCTTC. This translates into CASSVLAEYNEQFF.

The V call is TRBV18, the J call TRBJ1-2, with D possibly TRBD1 on 6 matching bases. Per germline, CDR1 KGHSH and CDR2 LQKENI. The CDR3 runs 13 residues. Trimming removed 2 bases at V and 8 bases at J, with 12 bases between. This CDR3 is CASSPNRDQGYTF. CDR3 DNA sequence: TGTGCCAGCTCACCAAACAGGGATCAGGGCTACACCTTC.

V and J are TRBV5-1 and TRBJ2-5, with 11 bases identical to TRBD2. The length of the CDR3 is 16 residues. The junction had 2 bases not matched to a gene; V was cut back by 0 bases and J by 1 base. Germline values: CDR1 SGHRS, CDR2 YFSETQ. The CDR3 reads CASSLGLAGFQETQYF. The CDR3 DNA sequence: TGCGCCAGCAGCTTGGGACTAGCGGGGTTCCAAGAGACCCAGTACTTC.

This clone was picked up one time. The chain couples TRBV6-1 to TRBJ2-1; TRBD2 matches at 14 bases. In germline, CDR1 is MNHNS, CDR2 SASEGT. V lost 2 bases and J lost 2; bases outside the gene matches: 14. The CDR3 is 21 amino acids. The CDR3 loop reads CASSETLKRQGLAGAYNEQFF. The CDR3 DNA reads as TGTGCCAGCAGTGAAACCCTGAAGCGACAGGGACTAGCGGGAGCCTACAATGAGCAGTTCTTC.

The chain joins TRBV5-1 to TRBJ2-3, with 10 bases matching TRBD2. Germline CDR1 is SGHRS and CDR2 is YFSETQ. CDR3 length: 16 amino acids. The junction had 4 bases not matched to a gene; V was cut back by 2 bases and J by 1 base. CDR3 sequence reads: CASSFSTSGGTDTQYF. The DNA of the CDR3 is TGCGCCAGCAGCTTCTCAACTAGCGGGGGCACAGATACGCAGTATTTT. Variable domain in full (rest from reference TRBV5-1 and TRBJ2-3): KAGVTQTPRYLIKTRGQQVTLSCSPISGHRSVSWYQQTPGQGLQFLFEYFSETQRNKGNFPGRFSGRQFSNSRSEMNVSTLELGDSALYLCASSFSTSGGTDTQYFGPGTRLTVL.

The CDR3 DNA reads as TGCGCCAGCAGCACTAGCGGGGCCCGGGTAGATACGCAGTATTTT. This gives the protein CASSTSGARVDTQYF. V gene TRBV5-1 combines with J gene TRBJ2-3; 10 positions match TRBD2. The length of the CDR3 is 15 residues. V lost 4 bases to trimming and J lost 5 bases; unmatched junction nucleotides: 7. Germline V gene sequence: CDR1 SGHRS, CDR2 YFSETQ.

The chain combines TRBV19 with TRBJ1-6, with unresolved D. This CDR3 contains 15 residues. From germline, CDR1 is LNHDA and CDR2 SQIVND (reference sequence). Trimming left V 7 bases short and J 0 bases short, with 10 bases between. CDR3 in amino acids: CASTGAHSYNSPLHF. The CDR3, as DNA: TGTGCCAGTACCGGAGCCCACTCCTATAATTCACCCCTCCACTTT.

V and J are TRBV6-1 and TRBJ2-3; D is ambiguous. The length of the CDR3 is 12 residues. CDR1 and CDR2 from the germline V gene are MNHNS and SASEGT. The V gene lost 6 bases and the J gene lost 2 bases, with 6 bases spanning the gap. CDR3 residues: CASRLTTDTQYF. In DNA form, the CDR3 reads TGTGCCAGCAGATTAACCACAGATACGCAGTATTTT.

Here the CDR3 DNA reads TGTGCCAGCAGCCGTGGGGGGGGACGCTATGGCTACACCTTC. Amino acid sequence: CASSRGGGRYGYTF. This chain connects TRBV14 to TRBJ1-2; D perhaps matches TRBD1 (5 bases). The CDR3 consists of 14 residues. Trimming removed 4 bases at V and 4 bases at J, with 13 bases between. Germline-derived CDR1 and CDR2 are SGHDN and FVKESK.

V usage is TRBV4-3 and J usage is TRBJ1-6; no firm D call. There are 16 residues in the CDR3. V was trimmed by 0 bases and J by 0 bases, leaving 6 bases between them. The germline CDR1 and CDR2 sequences are LGHNA and YSLEER. The CDR3, as DNA: TGCGCCAGCAGCCAAGAAGCCACCTCCTATAATTCACCCCTCCACTTT. Its translation is CASSQEATSYNSPLHF.

The chain joins TRBV27 to TRBJ2-1; possible D gene TRBD1, 6 bases. Trimming took 5 bases from V and 1 from J, leaving 12 bases between them. The germline V gene has CDR1 MNHEY and CDR2 SMNVEV (reference sequence). The CDR3 is 15 amino acids. The CDR3 region is CASSPQGSSYNEQFF. The CDR3 DNA reads as TGTGCCAGCAGTCCGCAGGGGTCTTCCTACAATGAGCAGTTCTTC.

V usage is TRBV19 and J usage is TRBJ1-2; D remains unclear. Trimming removed 10 bases at V and 6 bases at J, with 18 bases between. The length of the CDR3 is 13 residues. Germline V CDR1 and CDR2: LNHDA, SQIVND (reference sequence). CDR3 bases: TGTGCCACCACGCGAAAAGGTGATCATGGCTACACCTTC. Translation gives CATTRKGDHGYTF.

The rearrangement links TRBV29-1 to TRBJ2-7; a weak D match, TRBD1 (6 bases). Germline V gives CDR1 SQVTM, CDR2 ANQGSEA. Trimming removed 2 bases from V and 3 bases from J, with 14 bases in between. The CDR3 runs to 14 residues. CDR3 sequence (DNA): TGCAGCGTTGAATTTAGAGGACAGAGCTACGAGCAGTACTTC. It translates to CSVEFRGQSYEQYF.

The J gene is TRBJ2-1, the V gene TRBV12-5; D uncertain. Germline CDR1 is LGHNT and CDR2 is FRNRAP. This CDR3 has 17 residues. The V end was cut by 0 bases, the J end by 2 bases, with 14 bases between. Here the CDR3 DNA reads TGTGCTAGTGGTTTGGTACTGCAGCCCGATACCTACAATGAGCAGTTCTTC. Its protein is CASGLVLQPDTYNEQFF.

J is TRBJ1-5 and V is TRBV6-6; D ambiguous. Trimming took 3 bases from V and 3 from J, leaving 9 bases between them. Germline V gene sequence: CDR1 MNHNY, CDR2 SVGAGI (reference sequence). The CDR3 sequence is 14 residues long. CDR3 sequence (DNA): TGTGCCAGCAGTTATGTCGTCCTCAATCAGCCCCAGCATTTT. The encoded protein is CASSYVVLNQPQHF.

This sequence joins TRBV19 and TRBJ1-6; D is unclear. Germline loops: CDR1 LNHDA, CDR2 SQIVND (reference sequence). The CDR3 contains 15 residues. The V gene lost 5 bases and the J gene lost 4 bases, with 12 bases spanning the gap. In nucleotides, the CDR3 is TGTGCCAGTAGTCCCCCGGGCGGGTATAATTCACCCCTCCACTTT. Translating it yields CASSPPGGYNSPLHF. Together with reference TRBV19 and TRBJ1-6, the CDR3 gives the full variable domain: DGGITQSPKYLFRKEGQNVTLSCEQNLNHDAMYWYRQDPGQGLRLIYYSQIVNDFQKGDIAEGYSVSREKKESFPLTVTSAQKNPTAFYLCASSPPGGYNSPLHFGNGTRLTVT.

CDR3 nucleotides: TGTGCCAGCAGCGTAGGAGCGGTTAGCACAGATACGCAGTATTTT. Its translation is CASSVGAVSTDTQYF. The rearrangement links TRBV9 to TRBJ2-3, with a tentative D call TRBD2 (5 bases). The germline V gene has CDR1 SGDLS and CDR2 YYNGEE. There are 15 residues in the CDR3. Trimming removed 0 bases at V and 0 bases at J, with 8 bases between.